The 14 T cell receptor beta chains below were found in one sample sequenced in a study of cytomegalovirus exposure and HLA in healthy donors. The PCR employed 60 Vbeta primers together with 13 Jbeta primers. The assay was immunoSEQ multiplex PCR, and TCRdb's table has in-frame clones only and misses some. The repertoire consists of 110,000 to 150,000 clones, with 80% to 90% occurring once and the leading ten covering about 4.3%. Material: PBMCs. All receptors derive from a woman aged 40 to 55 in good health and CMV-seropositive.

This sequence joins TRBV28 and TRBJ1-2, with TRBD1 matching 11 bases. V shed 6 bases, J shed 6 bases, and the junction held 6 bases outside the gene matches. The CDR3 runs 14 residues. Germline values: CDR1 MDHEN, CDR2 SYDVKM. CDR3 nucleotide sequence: TGTGCCAGCAGCCTGGGACAGGGGGGCCATGGCTACACCTTC. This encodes CASSLGQGGHGYTF.

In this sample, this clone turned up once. The CDR3: CASSGGVETQYF. CDR3 nucleotide sequence: TGTGCCAGCAGCGGGGGGGTTGAGACCCAGTACTTC. The gene calls are TRBV6-1 and TRBJ2-5; 8 bases are a match to TRBD2. CDR1 and CDR2 (germline): MNHNS, SASEGT. This CDR3 is 12 amino acids long. Unmatched junction bases numbered 2, after V lost 6 bases and J lost 5 bases.

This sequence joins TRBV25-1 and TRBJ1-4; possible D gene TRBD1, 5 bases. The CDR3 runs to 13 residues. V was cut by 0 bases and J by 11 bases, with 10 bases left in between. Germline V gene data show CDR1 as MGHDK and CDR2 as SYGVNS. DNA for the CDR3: TGTGCCAGCAGTGAATATAAGCGGGACAAACTGTTTTTT. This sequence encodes CASSEYKRDKLFF.

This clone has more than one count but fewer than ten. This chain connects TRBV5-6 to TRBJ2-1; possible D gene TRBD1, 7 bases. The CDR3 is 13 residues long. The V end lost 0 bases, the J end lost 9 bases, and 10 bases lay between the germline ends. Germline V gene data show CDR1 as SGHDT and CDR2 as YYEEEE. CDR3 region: CASSLDRGLEQFF. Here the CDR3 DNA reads TGTGCCAGCAGCTTGGACAGGGGACTTGAGCAGTTCTTC.

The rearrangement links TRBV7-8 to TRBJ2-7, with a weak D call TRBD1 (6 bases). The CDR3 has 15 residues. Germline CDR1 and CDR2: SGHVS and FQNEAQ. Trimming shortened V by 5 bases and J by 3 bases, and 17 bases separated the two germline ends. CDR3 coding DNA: TGTGCCAGCAGCCCCCGGGGACAAAGAGGCTACGAGCAGTACTTC. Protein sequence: CASSPRGQRGYEQYF.

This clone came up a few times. In nucleotides, the CDR3 is TGTGCCAGCAGCCTTGAGAACGAGCAGTACTTC. Translation: CASSLENEQYF. The chain combines TRBV7-2 with TRBJ2-7; D is uncertain. V lost 5 bases and J 5 bases, leaving 7 bases between the germline ends. Germline V gene data show CDR1 as SGHTA and CDR2 as FQGNSA. The CDR3 spans 11 residues.

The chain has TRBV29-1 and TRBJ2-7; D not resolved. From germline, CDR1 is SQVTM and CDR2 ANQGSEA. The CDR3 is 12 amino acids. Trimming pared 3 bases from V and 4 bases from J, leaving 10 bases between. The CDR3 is CSVERSAYEQYF. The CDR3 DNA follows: TGCAGCGTTGAGCGCAGCGCGTACGAGCAGTACTTC.

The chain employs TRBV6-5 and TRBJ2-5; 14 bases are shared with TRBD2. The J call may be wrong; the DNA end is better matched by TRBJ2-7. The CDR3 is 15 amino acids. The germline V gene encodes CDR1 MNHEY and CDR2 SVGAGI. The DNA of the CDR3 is TGTGCCAGCAGATCCGGGACTAGCGGGAGTTACGAGCAGTACTTC. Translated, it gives CASRSGTSGSYEQYF.

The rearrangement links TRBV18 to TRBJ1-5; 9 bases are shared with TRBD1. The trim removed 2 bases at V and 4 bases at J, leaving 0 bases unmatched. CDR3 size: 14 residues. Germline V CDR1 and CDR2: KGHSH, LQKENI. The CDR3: CASSPGTGNQPQHF. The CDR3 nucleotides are TGTGCCAGCTCACCAGGGACAGGGAATCAGCCCCAGCATTTT.

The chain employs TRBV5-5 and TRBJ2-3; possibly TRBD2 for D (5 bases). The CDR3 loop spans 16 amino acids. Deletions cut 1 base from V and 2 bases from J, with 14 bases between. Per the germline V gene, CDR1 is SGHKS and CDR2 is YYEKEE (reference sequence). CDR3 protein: CASSLSGRPSTDTQYF. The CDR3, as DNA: TGTGCCAGCAGCTTGAGCGGACGTCCTTCCACAGATACGCAGTATTTT.

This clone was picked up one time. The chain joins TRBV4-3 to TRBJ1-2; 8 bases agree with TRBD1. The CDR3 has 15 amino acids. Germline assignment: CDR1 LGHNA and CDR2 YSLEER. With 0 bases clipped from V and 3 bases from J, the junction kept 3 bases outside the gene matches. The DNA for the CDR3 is TGCGCCAGCAGCCAAGACGGACAGGGACACTATGGCTACACCTTC. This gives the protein CASSQDGQGHYGYTF.

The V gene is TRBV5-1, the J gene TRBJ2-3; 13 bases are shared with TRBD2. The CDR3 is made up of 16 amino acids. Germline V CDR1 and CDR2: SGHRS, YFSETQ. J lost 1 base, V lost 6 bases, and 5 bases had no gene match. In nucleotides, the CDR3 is TGCGCCAGCACCCGGGGGACTAGCGGGGGCACAGATACGCAGTATTTT. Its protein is CASTRGTSGGTDTQYF.

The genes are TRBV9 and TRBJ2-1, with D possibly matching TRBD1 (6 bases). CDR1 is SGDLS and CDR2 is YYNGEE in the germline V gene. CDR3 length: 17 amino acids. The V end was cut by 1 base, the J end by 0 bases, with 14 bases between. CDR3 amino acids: CASSVPGTTSSYNEQFF. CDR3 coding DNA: TGTGCCAGCAGCGTACCCGGGACAACGAGCTCCTACAATGAGCAGTTCTTC.

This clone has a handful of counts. CDR3 loop: CASSLDRATVEQYF. CDR3 coding DNA: TGCGCCAGCAGTTTAGACAGGGCAACGGTCGAGCAGTACTTC. The chain is built from TRBV5-1 and TRBJ2-7; 7 positions match TRBD1. CDR1 and CDR2 (germline): SGHRS, YFSETQ. The CDR3 is 14 residues long. After removal of 5 bases from V and 6 bases from J, the junction contained 11 bases not matched to a gene.